This entry describes one T cell receptor beta chain. Its target is unknown. The assay was immunoSEQ multiplex PCR, and TCRdb's table has in-frame clones only and misses some. The sample consists of 72,000 or so clones, around 90% of them appearing once. CDR3 size: 15 residues. CDR1 and CDR2 (germline): SGHDN, FVKESK. Deletions cut 2 bases from V and 1 base from J, with 8 bases between. The data derive from a study of OX40 agonist ivuxolimab in advanced cancers. Whole-study results and caveats: Clones of CD4+ and CD8+ blood T cells grew by week 6 at doses of 0.1 to 3.0 mg/kg.

Sequenced here: CD4+ or CD8+ T cells sorted from blood, sampled in a trial of the OX40 agonist ivuxolimab. J is TRBJ2-2 and V is TRBV14; D is possibly TRBD1 (5 bases). The sequence was obtained from an adult with an advanced solid tumor such as melanoma, head and neck, liver or kidney cancer. CDR3 amino acids: CASSQRTLNTGELFF. The DNA for the CDR3 is TGTGCCAGCAGCCAAAGGACACTGAACACCGGGGAGCTGTTTTTT.